These 10 T cell receptor beta chains were all obtained from the same sample, sequenced in a study of response to subunit inactivated influenza vaccine. TCRdb reprocessed the RT-PCR reads with MiXCR, giving one entry per CDR3 protein. The profile shows under 550,000 distinct CDR3 sequences, roughly 7.6% of them singletons. The sample here was PBMCs from blood, taken less than 30 months after vaccination. The receptors come from a man between 45 and 75 years old who received an inactivated influenza vaccine.

V is TRBV5-6 and J is TRBJ1-1; D ambiguous. The germline V gene encodes CDR1 SGHDT and CDR2 YYEEEE. The CDR3 totals 13 residues. The ends were cut back, 4 bases at V and 7 bases at J, with 14 bases in the middle. Written as DNA, the CDR3 is TGTGCCAGCAGCGCTCGACAAGGTAATGAAGCTTTCTTT. Its translation: CASSARQGNEAFF.

This clonotype came up a few times. The V and J genes are TRBV11-2 and TRBJ2-1; 7 bases map to TRBD2. Germline CDR1 and CDR2: SGHAT and FQNNGV. Trimming cost V 6 bases and J 10 bases; bases outside gene matches: 12. This CDR3 contains 14 residues. The CDR3 spells CASSSGTTPWEQFF. In nucleotides, the CDR3 is TGTGCCAGCAGTTCCGGGACTACTCCCTGGGAGCAGTTCTTC.

The chain employs TRBV5-1 and TRBJ2-5, with 12 bases identical to TRBD1. Trimming took 4 bases from V and 4 from J; bases not matched to a gene: 5. The germline V gene has CDR1 SGHRS and CDR2 YFSETQ. The CDR3 loop spans 15 amino acids. CDR3 residues: CASSAGTGGGETQYF. DNA for the CDR3: TGCGCCAGCAGCGCCGGGACAGGGGGCGGAGAGACCCAGTACTTC.

This clonotype was detected ten times or more. The genes are TRBV20-1 and TRBJ2-5; possible D gene TRBD1, 5 bases. The germline CDR1 and CDR2 sequences are DFQATT and SNEGSKA (reference sequence). The V end lost 3 bases, the J end lost 4 bases, and 9 bases lay between the germline ends. The CDR3 runs to 12 residues. The CDR3 DNA reads as TGCAGTGCTAGTCCAGGGATAGAGACCCAGTACTTC. It codes for CSASPGIETQYF.

This clonotype has a count of ten or more. The chain carries TRBV5-1 and TRBJ2-1; D is undetermined. The V and J ends lost 0 bases and 6 bases respectively, with 16 bases between them. The germline V gene has CDR1 SGHRS and CDR2 YFSETQ. The CDR3 extends over 16 amino acids. The DNA of the CDR3 is TGCGCCAGCAGCTTGGCCGCCCGAGGTGGCAGCAATGAGCAGTTCTTC. Translated, it gives CASSLAARGGSNEQFF.

The chain joins TRBV3-1 to TRBJ2-7; D remains ambiguous. The CDR3 runs to 13 residues. V was clipped by 1 base and J by 1 base, with 5 bases between them. Germline V lookup: CDR1 LGHDT, CDR2 YNNKEL (reference sequence). This CDR3 is CASSQGVSYEQYF. In DNA form, the CDR3 reads TGTGCCAGCAGCCAAGGGGTTTCCTACGAGCAGTACTTC.

This clonotype was seen ten or more times. The chain joins TRBV3-1 to TRBJ1-1; D is undetermined. The V gene lost 0 bases and the J gene lost 6 bases, with 8 bases spanning the gap. Germline values: CDR1 LGHDT, CDR2 YNNKEL (reference sequence). The CDR3 sequence is 13 residues long. The CDR3 region has the DNA TGTGCCAGCAGCCAAGAATTTGGCTCTGAAGCTTTCTTT. Protein product: CASSQEFGSEAFF.

The table lists this clonotype with a few counts. The chain couples TRBV27 to TRBJ2-3; TRBD1 is a possible D gene (5 bases). With 2 bases removed from V and 1 base from J, the gap between germline ends came to 10 bases. This CDR3 has 15 residues. CDR1 MNHEY and CDR2 SMNVEV come from the germline V gene (reference sequence). As DNA, the CDR3 is TGTGCCAGCAGTTTACAGGGAAAGGGCACAGATACGCAGTATTTT. Translated, it gives CASSLQGKGTDTQYF.

This clonotype turned up a few times. This chain joins TRBV12-3 or TRBV12-4 and TRBJ2-1; TRBD1 matches 7 bases. The CDR3 extends over 16 amino acids. V lost 7 bases to trimming and J lost 3 bases; unmatched junction nucleotides: 12. CDR3 sequence: CASIPRMTGHYNEQFF. The CDR3 DNA reads TGTGCCAGCATTCCCCGTATGACAGGGCACTACAATGAGCAGTTCTTC.

V is TRBV7-6 and J is TRBJ1-4, with 10 bases aligning to TRBD1. Germline trimming cut 4 bases from V and 9 bases from J; bases unmatched to any gene: 5. Germline-derived CDR1 and CDR2 are SGHVS and FNYEAQ. CDR3 length: 14 amino acids. In DNA, the CDR3 is TGTGCCAGCAGCTGGGGACAGGGGCATCAAAAACTGTTTTTT. It is translated as CASSWGQGHQKLFF.